The 11 T cell receptor beta chains presented below share a single source sample, sequenced in a study of human T cells and chemical hapten exposure. A single record per CDR3 protein comes from TCRdb applying MiXCR to the RACE reads. The sample holds about 95,000 distinct CDR3 sequences, about an eighth seen once. Time point indicated: patch test 2, 6 weeks after DPC sensitization. Treatment of the sample: therapeutic diphenylcyclopropenone sensitization with weekly scalp DPC. Sample: whole blood, taken in connection with sensitization to the hapten diphenylcyclopropenone (DPC). The origin of the receptors is a woman in her forties with alopecia areata. Some clones in this sample may be carry-over from other donors' samples.

The rearrangement joins TRBV9 to TRBJ2-2; perhaps TRBD1 as D (6 bases). The CDR3 totals 17 residues. The germline gives CDR1 SGDLS, CDR2 YYNGEE. Between the trimmed V and J ends, which lost 0 bases and 8 bases, there was a span of 20 bases. The CDR3 spells CASSVGGKAGEQGELFF. CDR3 in DNA: TGTGCCAGCAGCGTAGGTGGCAAGGCAGGGGAGCAGGGGGAGCTGTTTTTT.

The table lists this clonotype with a few counts. The chain employs TRBV12-3 or TRBV12-4 and TRBJ2-2, with TRBD1 matching 9 bases. After removal of 6 bases from V and 6 bases from J, the junction contained 11 bases not matched to a gene. The CDR3 has 16 residues. CDR3 loop: CASRFRATGGPGELFF. CDR3 DNA sequence: TGTGCCAGCAGATTCCGTGCGACAGGGGGACCCGGGGAGCTGTTTTTT.

Many counts were recorded for this clonotype. V usage is TRBV5-5 and J usage is TRBJ2-3, with D unclear. Per germline, CDR1 SGHKS and CDR2 YYEKEE (reference sequence). The V and J ends lost 0 bases and 4 bases respectively, with 9 bases between them. The CDR3 runs to 14 residues. The CDR3 nucleotides read TGTGCCAGCAGCTTGGTAGCCAGCCCAGATACGCAGTATTTT. Its translation: CASSLVASPDTQYF. Filled out from reference TRBV5-5 and TRBJ2-3, the complete variable domain reads DAGVTQSPTHLIKTRGQQVTLRCSPISGHKSVSWYQQVLGQGPQFIFQYYEKEERGRGNFPDRFSARQFPNYSSELNVNALLLGDSALYLCASSLVASPDTQYFGPGTRLTVL.

The sample holds a few counts of this clonotype. This rearrangement joins TRBV28 to TRBJ2-7; D gene uncertain. In germline, CDR1 is MDHEN, CDR2 SYDVKM. V gave up 5 bases and J gave up 0 bases, with 17 bases separating them. CDR3 length equals 16 residues. The CDR3 loop reads CASSISAGRYSYEQYF. In nucleotides, the CDR3 is TGTGCCAGCAGTATCTCGGCCGGGCGGTACTCCTACGAGCAGTACTTC. Together with reference TRBV28 and TRBJ2-7, the CDR3 gives the full variable domain: DVKVTQSSRYLVKRTGEKVFLECVQDMDHENMFWYRQDPGLGLRLIYFSYDVKMKEKGDIPEGYSVSREKKERFSLILESASTNQTSMYLCASSISAGRYSYEQYFGPGTRLTVT.

The DNA of the CDR3 is TGCAGTGCTAGAGATTTTGGAACAGGGAAGAATTCACCCCTCCACTTT. Translation gives CSARDFGTGKNSPLHF. The chain carries TRBV20-1 and TRBJ1-6; D may be TRBD1 (6 bases). Germline V gene sequence: CDR1 DFQATT, CDR2 SNEGSKA (reference sequence). This CDR3 has 16 amino acids. Trimming took off 0 bases at V and 7 bases at J, with 16 bases between the two ends.

This clonotype has more than one count but fewer than ten. V gene TRBV7-2 combines with J gene TRBJ2-5; D call uncertain. The ends were cut back, 5 bases at V and 5 bases at J, with 12 bases in the middle. The CDR3 has 13 amino acids. Germline CDR1 SGHTA, CDR2 FQGNSA. The CDR3 spells CASSMRLGETQYF. In DNA, the CDR3 is TGTGCCAGCAGCATGAGACTGGGGGAGACCCAGTACTTC.

V and J are TRBV11-2 and TRBJ2-3; possibly TRBD1 for D (5 bases). Trimming cost V 3 bases and J 3 bases, with 7 bases left between them. The CDR3 spans 13 residues. Germline loops: CDR1 SGHAT, CDR2 FQNNGV. In DNA, the CDR3 is TGTGCCAGCAGCTTCCCAGGGACAGATACGCAGTATTTT. This sequence encodes CASSFPGTDTQYF. The whole variable domain, filled in from reference TRBV11-2 and TRBJ2-3, reads EAGVAQSPRYKIIEKRQSVAFWCNPISGHATLYWYQQILGQGPKLLIQFQNNGVVDDSQLPKDRFSAERLKGVDSTLKIQPAKLEDSAVYLCASSFPGTDTQYFGPGTRLTVL.

The chain is built from TRBV21-1 and TRBJ2-1; the table gives TRBD2 as D, unverified against the DNA. TRBV21-1 is classified as a pseudogene. CDR3 length: 17 residues. CDR3 DNA: TGTGCCAGCAGCCCCAGACTAGCGGGGGGGCGCTACAATGAGCAGTTCTTC. Translation: CASSPRLAGGRYNEQFF.

This clonotype appeared many times. The V gene is TRBV6-2 or TRBV6-3, the J gene TRBJ1-1; D gene ambiguous. The germline V gene encodes CDR1 MNHEY and CDR2 SVGEGT. Trimming shortened V by 9 bases and J by 2 bases, and 10 bases separated the two germline ends. This CDR3 contains 12 residues. CDR3 protein: CASKRPNTEAFF. CDR3 in DNA: TGTGCCAGTAAACGACCCAACACTGAAGCTTTCTTT.

This chain connects TRBV3-1 to TRBJ2-5; D gene ambiguous. V dropped 4 bases and J dropped 1 base, with 7 bases sitting between them. The CDR3 has 13 residues. The germline V gene encodes CDR1 LGHDT and CDR2 YNNKEL (reference sequence). Written as DNA, the CDR3 is TGTGCCAGCAGCCCCCAGCTCCAAGAGACCCAGTACTTC. Its translation: CASSPQLQETQYF.

This clonotype was recorded a few times. The rearrangement links TRBV4-1 to TRBJ2-2, with 10 bases aligning to TRBD2. V dropped 4 bases and J dropped 2; count of bases not matched to a gene: 19. CDR1 MGHRA and CDR2 YSYEKL come from the germline V gene. The CDR3 is 21 residues long. CDR3 in amino acids: CASSLPTSGRLAPINTGELFF. In DNA, the CDR3 is TGCGCCAGCAGCCTGCCGACTAGCGGGCGCTTGGCCCCGATAAACACCGGGGAGCTGTTTTTT.